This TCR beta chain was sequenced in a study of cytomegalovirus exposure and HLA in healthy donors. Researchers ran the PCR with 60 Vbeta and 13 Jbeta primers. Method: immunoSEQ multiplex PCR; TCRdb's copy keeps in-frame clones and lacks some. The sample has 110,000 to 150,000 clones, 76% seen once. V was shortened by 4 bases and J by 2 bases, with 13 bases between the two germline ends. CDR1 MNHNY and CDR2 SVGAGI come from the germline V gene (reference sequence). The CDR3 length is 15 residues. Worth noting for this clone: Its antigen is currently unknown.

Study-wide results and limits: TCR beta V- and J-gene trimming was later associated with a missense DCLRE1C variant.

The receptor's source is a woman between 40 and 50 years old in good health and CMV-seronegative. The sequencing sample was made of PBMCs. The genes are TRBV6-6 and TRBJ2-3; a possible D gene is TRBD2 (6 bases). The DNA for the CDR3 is TGTGCCAGCAGTTTCCGCGGGGACGACACAGATACGCAGTATTTT. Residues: CASSFRGDDTDTQYF.